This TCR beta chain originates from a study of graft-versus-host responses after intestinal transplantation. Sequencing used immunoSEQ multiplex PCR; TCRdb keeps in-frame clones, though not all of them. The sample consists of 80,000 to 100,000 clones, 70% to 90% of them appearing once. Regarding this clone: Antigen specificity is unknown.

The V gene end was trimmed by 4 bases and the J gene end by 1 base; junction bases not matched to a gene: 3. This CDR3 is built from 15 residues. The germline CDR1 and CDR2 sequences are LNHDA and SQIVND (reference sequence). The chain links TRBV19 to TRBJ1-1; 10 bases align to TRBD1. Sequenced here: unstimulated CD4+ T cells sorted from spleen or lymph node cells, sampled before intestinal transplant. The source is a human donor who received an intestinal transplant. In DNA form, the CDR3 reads TGTGCCAGTAGTAGGACAGGGGGGACGAACACTGAAGCTTTCTTT. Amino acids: CASSRTGGTNTEAFF.